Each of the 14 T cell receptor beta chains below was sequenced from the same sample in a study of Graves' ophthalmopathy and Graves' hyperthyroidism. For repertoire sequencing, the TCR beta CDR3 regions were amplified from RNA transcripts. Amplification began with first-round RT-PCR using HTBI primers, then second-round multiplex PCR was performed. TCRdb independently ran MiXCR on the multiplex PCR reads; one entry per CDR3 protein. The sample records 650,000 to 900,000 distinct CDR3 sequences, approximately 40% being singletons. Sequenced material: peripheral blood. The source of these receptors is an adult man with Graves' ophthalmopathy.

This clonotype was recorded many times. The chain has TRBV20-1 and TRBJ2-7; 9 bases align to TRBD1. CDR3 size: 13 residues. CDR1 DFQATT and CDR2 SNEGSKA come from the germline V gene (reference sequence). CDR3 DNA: TGCAGCGCTCGGGACAGGGCTTCCTACGAGCAGTACTTC. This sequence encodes CSARDRASYEQYF.

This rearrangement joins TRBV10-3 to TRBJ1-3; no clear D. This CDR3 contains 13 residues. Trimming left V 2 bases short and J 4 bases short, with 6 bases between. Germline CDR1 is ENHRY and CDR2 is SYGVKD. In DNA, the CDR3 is TGTGCCATCAGTGAGGACGACGGAAACACCATATATTTT. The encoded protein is CAISEDDGNTIYF.

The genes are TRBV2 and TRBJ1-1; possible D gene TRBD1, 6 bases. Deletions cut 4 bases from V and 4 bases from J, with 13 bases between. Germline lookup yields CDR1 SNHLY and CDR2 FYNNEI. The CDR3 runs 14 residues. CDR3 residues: CASSGQGSGTEAFF. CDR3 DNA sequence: TGTGCCAGCAGTGGCCAGGGGTCGGGCACTGAAGCTTTCTTT.

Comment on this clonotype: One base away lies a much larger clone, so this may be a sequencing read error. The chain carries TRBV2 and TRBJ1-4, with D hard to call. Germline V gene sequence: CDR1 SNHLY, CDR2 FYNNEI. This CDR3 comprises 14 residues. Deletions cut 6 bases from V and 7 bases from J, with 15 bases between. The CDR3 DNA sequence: TGTGCCAGCAGCTTACAGCGGGATGGTGAAAAACTGTTTTTT. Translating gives CASSLQRDGEKLFF. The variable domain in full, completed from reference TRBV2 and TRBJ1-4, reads EPEVTQTPSHQVTQMGQEVILRCVPISNHLYFYWYRQILGQKVEFLVSFYNNEISEKSEIFDDQFSVERPDGSNFTLKIRSTKLEDSAMYFCASSLQRDGEKLFFGSGTQLSVL.

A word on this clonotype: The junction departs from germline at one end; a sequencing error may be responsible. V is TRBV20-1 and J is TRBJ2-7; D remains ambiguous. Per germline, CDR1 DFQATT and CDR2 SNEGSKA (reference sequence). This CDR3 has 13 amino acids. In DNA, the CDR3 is TGCAGTGCGAAGGACCCCACCGAGGTCGAGCGGTACTTC. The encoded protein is CSAKDPTEVERYF.

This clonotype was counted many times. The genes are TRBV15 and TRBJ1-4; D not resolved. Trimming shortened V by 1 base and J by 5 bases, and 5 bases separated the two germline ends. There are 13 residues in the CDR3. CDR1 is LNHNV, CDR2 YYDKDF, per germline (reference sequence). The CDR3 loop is CATSRAENEKLFF. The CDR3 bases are TGTGCCACCAGCAGAGCAGAAAATGAAAAACTGTTTTTT.

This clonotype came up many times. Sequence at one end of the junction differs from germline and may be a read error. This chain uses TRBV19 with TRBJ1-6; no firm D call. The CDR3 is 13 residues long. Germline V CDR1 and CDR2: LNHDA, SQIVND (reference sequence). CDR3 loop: CASRIGANSPLHF. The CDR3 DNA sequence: TGTGCCAGTAGGATAGGAGCAAATTCACCCCTCCACTTT.

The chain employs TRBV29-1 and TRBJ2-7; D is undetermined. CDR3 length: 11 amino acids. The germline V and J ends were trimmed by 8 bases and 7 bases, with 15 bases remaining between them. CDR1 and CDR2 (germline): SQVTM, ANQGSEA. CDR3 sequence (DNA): TGCAGCCAACGACCCATGAGGGAGCAGTACTTC. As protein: CSQRPMREQYF.

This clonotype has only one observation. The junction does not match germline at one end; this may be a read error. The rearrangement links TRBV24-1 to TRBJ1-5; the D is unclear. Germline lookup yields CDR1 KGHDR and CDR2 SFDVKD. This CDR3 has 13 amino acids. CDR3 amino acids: CASSFWPDQPQHF. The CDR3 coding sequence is TGTGCCAGCAGTTTCTGGCCAGATCAGCCCCAGCATTTT.

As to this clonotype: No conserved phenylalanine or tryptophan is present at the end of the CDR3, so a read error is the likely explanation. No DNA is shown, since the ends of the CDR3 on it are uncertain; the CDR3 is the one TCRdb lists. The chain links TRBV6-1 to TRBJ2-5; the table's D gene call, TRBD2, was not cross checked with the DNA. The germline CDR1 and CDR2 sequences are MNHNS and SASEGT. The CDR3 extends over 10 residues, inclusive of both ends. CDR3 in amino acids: CASSYSSASG.

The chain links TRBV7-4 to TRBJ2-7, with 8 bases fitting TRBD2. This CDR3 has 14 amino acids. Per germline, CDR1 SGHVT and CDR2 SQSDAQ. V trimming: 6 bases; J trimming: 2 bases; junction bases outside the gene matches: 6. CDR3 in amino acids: CASSPSGSPYEQYF. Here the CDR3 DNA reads TGTGCCAGCAGTCCTAGCGGGTCCCCCTACGAGCAGTACTTC.

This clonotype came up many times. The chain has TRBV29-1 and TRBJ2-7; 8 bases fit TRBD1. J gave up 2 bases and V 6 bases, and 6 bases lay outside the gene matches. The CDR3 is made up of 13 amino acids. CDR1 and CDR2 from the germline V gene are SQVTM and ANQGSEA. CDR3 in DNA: TGCAGCGTCATACCACAGGGGGCCTACGAGCAGTACTTC. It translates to CSVIPQGAYEQYF.

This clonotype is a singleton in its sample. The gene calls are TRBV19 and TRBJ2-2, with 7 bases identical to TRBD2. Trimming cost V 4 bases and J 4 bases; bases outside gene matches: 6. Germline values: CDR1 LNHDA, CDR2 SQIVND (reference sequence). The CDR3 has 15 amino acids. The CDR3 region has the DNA TGTGCCAGTAGTAAAGCGGGAAGGGGCACCGGGGAGCTGTTTTTT. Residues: CASSKAGRGTGELFF.

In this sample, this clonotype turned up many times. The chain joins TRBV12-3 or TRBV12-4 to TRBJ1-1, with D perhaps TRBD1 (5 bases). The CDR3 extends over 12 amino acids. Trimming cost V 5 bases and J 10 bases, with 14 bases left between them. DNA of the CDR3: TGTGCCAGCAGTCCGTTGGGGCGGGGAGCTTTCTTT. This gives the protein CASSPLGRGAFF.